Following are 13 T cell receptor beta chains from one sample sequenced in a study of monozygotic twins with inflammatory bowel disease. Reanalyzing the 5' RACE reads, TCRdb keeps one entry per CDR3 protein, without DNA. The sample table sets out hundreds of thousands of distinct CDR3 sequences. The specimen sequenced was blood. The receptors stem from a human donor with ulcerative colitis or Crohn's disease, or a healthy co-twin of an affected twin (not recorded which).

The CDR3 loop is CASREIAGDEQYF. The J gene is TRBJ2-7, the V gene TRBV6-1; TCRdb selects TRBD2, and the lack of DNA leaves this call unchecked. The germline gives CDR1 MNHNS, CDR2 SASEGT. This CDR3 is 13 amino acids long.

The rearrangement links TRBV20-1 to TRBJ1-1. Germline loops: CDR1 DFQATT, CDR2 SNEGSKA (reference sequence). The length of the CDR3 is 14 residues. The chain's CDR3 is CSARLKATDTEAFF.

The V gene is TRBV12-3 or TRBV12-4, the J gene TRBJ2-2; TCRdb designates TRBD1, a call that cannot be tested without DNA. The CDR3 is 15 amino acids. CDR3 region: CASGPRTGNTGELFF.

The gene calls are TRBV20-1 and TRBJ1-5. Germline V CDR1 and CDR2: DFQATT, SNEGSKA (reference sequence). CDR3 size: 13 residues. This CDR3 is CSAIDMEVQPQHF.

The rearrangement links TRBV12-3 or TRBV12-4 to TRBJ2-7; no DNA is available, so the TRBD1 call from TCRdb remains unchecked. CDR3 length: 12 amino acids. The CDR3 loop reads CASSFRDLKQYF.

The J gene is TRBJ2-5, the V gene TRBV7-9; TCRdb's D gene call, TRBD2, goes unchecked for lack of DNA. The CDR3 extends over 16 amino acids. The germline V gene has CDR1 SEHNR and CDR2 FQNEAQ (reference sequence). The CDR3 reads CASSLVETSGGETQYF.

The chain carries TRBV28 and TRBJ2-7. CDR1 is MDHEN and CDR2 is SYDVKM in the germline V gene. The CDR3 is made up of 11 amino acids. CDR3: CASRLTSEQYF.

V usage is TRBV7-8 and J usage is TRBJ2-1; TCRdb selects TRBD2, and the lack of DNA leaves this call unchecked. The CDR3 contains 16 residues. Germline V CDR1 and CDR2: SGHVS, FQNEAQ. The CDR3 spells CASSSSGTSEGNEQFF. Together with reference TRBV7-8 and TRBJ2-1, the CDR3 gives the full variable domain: GAGVSQSPRYKVAKRGQDVALRCDPISGHVSLFWYQQALGQGPEFLTYFQNEAQLDKSGLPSDRFFAERPEGSVSTLKIQRTQQEDSAVYLCASSSSGTSEGNEQFFGPGTRLTVL.

The CDR3: CASSPGYRNTEAFF. The chain is built from TRBV6-6 and TRBJ1-1. Germline CDR1 MNHNY, CDR2 SVGAGI (reference sequence). There are 14 residues in the CDR3.

CDR3 sequence: CASSLAEGARGYTF. V and J are TRBV7-9 and TRBJ1-2; TCRdb proposes TRBD1, but this gene call is untestable without DNA. Germline values: CDR1 SEHNR, CDR2 FQNEAQ (reference sequence). CDR3 length equals 14 residues.

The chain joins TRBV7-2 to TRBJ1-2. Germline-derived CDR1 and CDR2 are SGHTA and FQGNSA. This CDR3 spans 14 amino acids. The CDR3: CASSRGWQYYGYTF.

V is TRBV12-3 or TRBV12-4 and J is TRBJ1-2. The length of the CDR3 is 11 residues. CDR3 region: CASTEDVGYTF.

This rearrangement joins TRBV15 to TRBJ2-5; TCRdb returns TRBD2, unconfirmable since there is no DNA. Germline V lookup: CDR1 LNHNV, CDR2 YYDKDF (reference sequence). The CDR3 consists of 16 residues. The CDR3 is CATSRDGRLAWETQYF.